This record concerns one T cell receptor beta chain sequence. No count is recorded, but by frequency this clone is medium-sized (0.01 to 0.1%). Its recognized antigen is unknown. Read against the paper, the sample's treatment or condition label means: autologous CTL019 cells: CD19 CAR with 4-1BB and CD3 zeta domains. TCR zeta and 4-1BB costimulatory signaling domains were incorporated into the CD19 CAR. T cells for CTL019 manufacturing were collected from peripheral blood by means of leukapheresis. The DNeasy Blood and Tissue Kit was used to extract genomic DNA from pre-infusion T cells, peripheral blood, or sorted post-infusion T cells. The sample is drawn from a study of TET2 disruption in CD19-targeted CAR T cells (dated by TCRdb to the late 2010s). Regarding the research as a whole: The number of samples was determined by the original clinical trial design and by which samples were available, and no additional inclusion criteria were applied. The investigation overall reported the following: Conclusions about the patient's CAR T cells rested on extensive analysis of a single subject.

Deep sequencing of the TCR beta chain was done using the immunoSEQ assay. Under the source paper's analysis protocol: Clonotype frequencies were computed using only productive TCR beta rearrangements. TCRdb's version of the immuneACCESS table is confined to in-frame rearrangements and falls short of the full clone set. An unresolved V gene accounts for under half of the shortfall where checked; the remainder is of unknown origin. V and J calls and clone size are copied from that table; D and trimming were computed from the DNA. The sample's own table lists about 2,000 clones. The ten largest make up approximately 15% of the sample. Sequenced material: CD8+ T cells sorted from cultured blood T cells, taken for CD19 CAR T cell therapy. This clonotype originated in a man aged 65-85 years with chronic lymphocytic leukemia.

The CDR3 DNA, read in part, is TGTGCCAGCAGCTTGGTCGGCAGCGACTATGGC. It encodes CASSLVGSDYG. The entire CDR3 protein reads CASSLVGSDYGYTF. Recombination connected TRBV5-4 to TRBJ1-2; a confident D gene designation cannot be given. The read falls 3 residues short of the CDR3 end, and the missing part is taken from the germline J gene. The junction carries 9 bases between V and J, which are trimmed by 0 bases and 3 bases respectively. There are 14 amino acids in the CDR3, from cysteine to phenylalanine inclusive. The CDR3 was read in part: 33 bases, with the frame set at base 1. CDR1 and CDR2 were assigned from the germline V gene (reference sequence) as SGHNT and YYREEE.